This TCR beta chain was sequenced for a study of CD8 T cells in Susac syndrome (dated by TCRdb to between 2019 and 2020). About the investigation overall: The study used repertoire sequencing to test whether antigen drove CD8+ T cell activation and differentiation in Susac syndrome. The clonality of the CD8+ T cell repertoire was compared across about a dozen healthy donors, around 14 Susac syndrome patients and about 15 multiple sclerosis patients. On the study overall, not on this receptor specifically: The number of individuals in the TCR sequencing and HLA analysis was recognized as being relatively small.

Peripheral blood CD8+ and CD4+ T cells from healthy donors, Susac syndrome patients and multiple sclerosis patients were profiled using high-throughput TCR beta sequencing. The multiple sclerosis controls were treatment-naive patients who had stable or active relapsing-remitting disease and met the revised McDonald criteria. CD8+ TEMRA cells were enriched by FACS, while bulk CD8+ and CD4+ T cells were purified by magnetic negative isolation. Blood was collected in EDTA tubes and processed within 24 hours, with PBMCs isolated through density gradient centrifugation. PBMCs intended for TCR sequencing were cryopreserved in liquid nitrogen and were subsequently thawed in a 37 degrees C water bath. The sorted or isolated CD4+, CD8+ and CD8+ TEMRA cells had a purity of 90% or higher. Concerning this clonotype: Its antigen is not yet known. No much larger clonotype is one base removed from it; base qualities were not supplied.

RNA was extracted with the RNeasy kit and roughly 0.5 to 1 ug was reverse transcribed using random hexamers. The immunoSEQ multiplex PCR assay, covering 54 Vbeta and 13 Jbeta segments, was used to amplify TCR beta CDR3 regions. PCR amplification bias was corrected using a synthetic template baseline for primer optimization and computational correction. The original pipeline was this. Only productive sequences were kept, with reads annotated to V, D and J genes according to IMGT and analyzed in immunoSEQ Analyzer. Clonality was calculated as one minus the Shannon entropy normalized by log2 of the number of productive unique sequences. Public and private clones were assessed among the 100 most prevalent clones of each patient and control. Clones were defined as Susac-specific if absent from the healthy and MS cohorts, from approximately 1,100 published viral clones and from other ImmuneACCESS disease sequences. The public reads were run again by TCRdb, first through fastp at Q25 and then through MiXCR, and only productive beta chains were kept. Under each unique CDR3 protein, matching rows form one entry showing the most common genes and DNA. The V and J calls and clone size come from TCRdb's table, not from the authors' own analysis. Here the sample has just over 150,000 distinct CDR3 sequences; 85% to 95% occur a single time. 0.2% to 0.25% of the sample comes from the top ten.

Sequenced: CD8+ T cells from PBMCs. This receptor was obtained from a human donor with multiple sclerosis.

The CDR3 protein: CASSPRTGEQYF. The sequenced DNA is TGTGCCAGCAGTCCCCGGACAGGCGAGCAGTACTTC. Here the chain combines TRBV27 and TRBJ2-7; TRBD1 agrees with 7 junctional bases. Trimmed from V: 5 bases; trimmed from J: 6 bases; junction bases lacking a gene match: 4. Spanning cysteine to phenylalanine, the CDR3 consists of 12 amino acids. The read is trimmed to its CDR3 DNA, 36 bases read in frame from base 1. CDR1 MNHEY and CDR2 SMNVEV were looked up in the germline V gene (reference sequence).